Listed below are T cell receptor beta chains from one sample, sequenced in a study of blood T cell repertoires in COVID-19. Only in-frame clones appear in the TCRdb table, and some are missing; sequencing was by immunoSEQ multiplex PCR. This table has approximately 70,000 clones, about 80% appearing once. Sequenced: peripheral blood. The receptors come from an elderly woman with acute or convalescent COVID-19. Each CDR3 is given with its conserved first and last residue. D genes are given only for firm matches. Only some rows state a clone size, as once, few, many or a class for expanded clones.

TRBV4-1,TRBJ2-7,.,TRBD1,CASSSMTGSYEQYF,TGCGCCAGCAGCTCAATGACAGGGTCCTACGAGCAGTACTTC
TRBV6-5,TRBJ1-5,.,.,CASRSGSQPQHF,TGTGCCAGCAGGTCAGGGTCACAGCCCCAGCATTTT
TRBV6-5,TRBJ1-4,.,.,CASSYSAQPTNEKLFF,TGTGCCAGCAGTTACTCTGCACAGCCAACTAATGAAAAACTGTTTTTT
TRBV28,TRBJ2-1,.,TRBD1,CASRTDRGSYNEQFF,TGTGCCAGCAGAACGGACAGGGGAAGCTACAATGAGCAGTTCTTC
TRBV28,TRBJ2-7,.,.,CASSYKTDSEQYF,TGTGCCAGCAGTTACAAGACAGACTCCGAGCAGTACTTC
TRBV6-5,TRBJ1-2,.,.,CASSYSAGNYGYTF,TGTGCCAGCAGTTACTCAGCAGGGAACTATGGCTACACCTTC
TRBV6-1,TRBJ2-3,.,TRBD2,CASSVRTSGSTDTQYF,TGTGCCAGCAGTGTACGGACTAGCGGGAGCACAGATACGCAGTATTTT
TRBV9,TRBJ2-1,.,TRBD2,CASSVGNSGRSNEQFF,TGTGCCAGCAGCGTAGGTAATAGCGGGAGAAGCAATGAGCAGTTCTTC
TRBV29-1,TRBJ2-1,.,TRBD2,CSVVSAGGYDEQFF,TGCAGCGTTGTATCCGCGGGAGGTTACGATGAGCAGTTCTTC
TRBV11-1,TRBJ2-1,.,TRBD2,CASSHGQRGRVEQFF,TGTGCCAGCAGCCACGGCCAGCGGGGAAGGGTTGAGCAGTTCTTC
TRBV24-1,TRBJ2-5,.,TRBD2,CATSGVAGLRETQYF,TGTGCCACCAGTGGAGTAGCGGGTTTACGAGAGACCCAGTACTTC
TRBV9,TRBJ2-1,.,.,CASSVALNRTIKLNEQFF,TGTGCCAGCAGCGTAGCCCTTAATCGGACTATTAAATTGAATGAGCAGTTCTTC
TRBV29-1,TRBJ1-5,.,.,CSVGDQPQHF,TGCAGCGTTGGAGATCAGCCCCAGCATTTT
TRBV19,TRBJ1-2,few,TRBD1,CASSILDRAGYTF,TGTGCCAGTAGTATCTTAGACAGGGCTGGCTACACCTTC
TRBV5-1,TRBJ2-1,.,.,CASSLTQNGNNEQFF,TGCGCCAGCAGCTTGACTCAGAACGGGAACAATGAGCAGTTCTTC
TRBV19,TRBJ2-5,.,TRBD2,CASSIPVAGGPGETQYF,TGTGCCAGTAGTATCCCTGTAGCGGGAGGGCCGGGGGAGACCCAGTACTTC
TRBV11-3,TRBJ2-3,.,.,CASSLPSDTTDTQYF,TGTGCCAGCAGCTTACCTAGCGACACCACAGATACGCAGTATTTT
TRBV7-6,TRBJ2-7,.,.,CASSERQDRSPYEQYF,TGTGCCAGCAGCGAAAGACAGGACCGATCGCCCTACGAGCAGTACTTC
TRBV21-1,TRBJ2-1,.,.,CASSKEVDRGSYNEQFF,TGTGCCAGCAGCAAAGAGGTGGACAGGGGCTCCTACAATGAGCAGTTCTTC
TRBV7-7,TRBJ2-7,.,TRBD2,CASSPVAGVSYEQYF,TGTGCCAGCAGCCCTGTAGCGGGCGTCTCCTACGAGCAGTACTTC
TRBV15,TRBJ2-1,.,TRBD2,CATSNNLGLAAAGQFF,TGTGCCACCAGCAACAACCTCGGACTAGCGGCCGCTGGGCAGTTCTTC
TRBV27,TRBJ2-2,.,.,CASRTATRALENTGELFF,TGTGCCAGCAGAACCGCCACCAGGGCCCTCGAGAACACCGGGGAGCTGTTTTTT
TRBV7-2,TRBJ1-6,.,.,CASSLNRFNSPLHF,TGTGCCAGCAGCTTAAACAGGTTTAATTCACCCCTCCACTTT
TRBV3-1/TRBV3-2,TRBJ2-7,.,.,CASSLSIFPGEQYF,TGTGCCAGCAGCCTTAGTATCTTTCCTGGCGAGCAGTACTTC
TRBV30,TRBJ1-2,.,.,CAWNMEVNGYTF,TGTGCCTGGAACATGGAGGTTAATGGCTACACCTTC
TRBV28,TRBJ2-7,.,.,CASRKTRDTYYEQYF,TGTGCCAGCAGAAAGACCCGGGACACCTACTACGAGCAGTACTTC
TRBV18,TRBJ2-7,.,.,CASSRQGSYEQYF,TGTGCCAGCTCACGCCAGGGGTCCTACGAGCAGTACTTC
TRBV7-9,TRBJ2-6,.,.,CASSLDWANVLTF,TGTGCCAGCAGCTTAGACTGGGCCAACGTCCTGACTTTC
TRBV11-2,TRBJ2-7,.,TRBD2,CASSTAGGQYF,TGTGCCAGCAGCACCGCGGGGGGGCAGTACTTC
TRBV5-1,TRBJ2-1,.,.,CASSKDTPHEQFF,TGCGCCAGCAGCAAAGACACACCCCATGAGCAGTTCTTC
TRBV3-1/TRBV3-2,TRBJ1-5,.,.,CASSQAPVRVGNQPQHF,TGTGCCAGCAGCCAAGCCCCCGTTCGGGTGGGTAATCAGCCCCAGCATTTT
TRBV6-2/TRBV6-3,TRBJ2-7,.,.,CASSYPNEQYF,TGTGCCAGCAGTTACCCTAACGAGCAGTACTTC
TRBV4-3,TRBJ1-2,.,TRBD1,CASSQGFGQGRYGYTF,TGCGCCAGCAGCCAAGGATTTGGACAGGGCCGCTATGGCTACACCTTC
TRBV5-4,TRBJ2-1,.,TRBD1,CASSLGQGIYNEQFF,TGTGCCAGCAGCTTAGGACAGGGGATCTACAATGAGCAGTTCTTC
TRBV10-2,TRBJ1-6,.,.,CASSGAGTPGGSPLHF,TGCGCCAGCAGTGGGGCGGGGACGCCTGGCGGTTCACCCCTCCACTTT
TRBV15,TRBJ2-5,.,.,CATSRDLTGLQETQYF,TGTGCCACCAGCAGAGATCTAACAGGACTACAAGAGACCCAGTACTTC
TRBV18,TRBJ1-1,.,.,CASSLTTGKNTEAFF,TGTGCCAGCTCACTTACGACAGGAAAGAACACTGAAGCTTTCTTT
TRBV3-1/TRBV3-2,TRBJ2-3,.,TRBD1,CASSQDPHTGVTDTQYF,TGTGCCAGCAGCCAAGACCCGCATACAGGGGTCACAGATACGCAGTATTTT
TRBV27,TRBJ2-5,.,TRBD2,CASSSSPWGGETQYF,TGTGCCAGCAGCTCAAGCCCCTGGGGGGGAGAGACCCAGTACTTC
TRBV6-2/TRBV6-3,TRBJ2-3,.,.,CASSLVLADTQYF,TGTGCCAGCAGTTTAGTACTCGCAGATACGCAGTATTTT
TRBV6-6,TRBJ2-7,.,.,CASSEYTYEQYF,TGTGCCTCTAGCGAATATACCTACGAGCAGTACTTC
TRBV5-6,TRBJ1-6,few,TRBD1,CASSSLNLAGTGNSPLHF,TGTGCCAGCAGCTCCTTAAACCTAGCCGGGACAGGAAATTCACCCCTCCACTTT
TRBV5-1,TRBJ2-7,once,TRBD1,CASSLLQGAAYEQYF,TGCGCCAGCAGCTTACTACAGGGGGCAGCCTACGAGCAGTACTTC
TRBV5-1,TRBJ1-1,.,TRBD1,CASSLRTGPNTEAFF,TGCGCCAGCAGCTTGAGGACAGGGCCGAACACTGAAGCTTTCTTT